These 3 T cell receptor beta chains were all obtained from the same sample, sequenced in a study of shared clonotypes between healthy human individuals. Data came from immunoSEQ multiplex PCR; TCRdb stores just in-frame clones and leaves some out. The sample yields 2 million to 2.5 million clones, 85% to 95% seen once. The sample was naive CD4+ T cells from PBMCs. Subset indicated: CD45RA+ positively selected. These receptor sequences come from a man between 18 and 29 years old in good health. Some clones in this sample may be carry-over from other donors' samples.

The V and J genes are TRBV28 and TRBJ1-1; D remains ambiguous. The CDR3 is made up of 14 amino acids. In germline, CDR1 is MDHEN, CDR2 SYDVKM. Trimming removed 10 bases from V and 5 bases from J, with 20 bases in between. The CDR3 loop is CATHLPGVWTEAFF. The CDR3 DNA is TGTGCCACGCACCTTCCTGGCGTATGGACTGAAGCTTTCTTT.

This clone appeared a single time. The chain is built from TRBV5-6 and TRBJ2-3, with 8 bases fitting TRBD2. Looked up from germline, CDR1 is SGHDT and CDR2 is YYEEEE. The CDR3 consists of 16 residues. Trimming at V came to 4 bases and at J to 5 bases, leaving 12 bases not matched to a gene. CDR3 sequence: CASSTGLAPRVDTQYF. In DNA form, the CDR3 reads TGTGCCAGCAGCACCGGACTAGCCCCGCGGGTAGATACGCAGTATTTT. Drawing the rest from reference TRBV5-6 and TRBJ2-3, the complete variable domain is DAGVTQSPTHLIKTRGQQVTLRCSPKSGHDTVSWYQQALGQGPQFIFQYYEEEERQRGNFPDRFSGHQFPNYSSELNVNALLLGDSALYLCASSTGLAPRVDTQYFGPGTRLTVL.

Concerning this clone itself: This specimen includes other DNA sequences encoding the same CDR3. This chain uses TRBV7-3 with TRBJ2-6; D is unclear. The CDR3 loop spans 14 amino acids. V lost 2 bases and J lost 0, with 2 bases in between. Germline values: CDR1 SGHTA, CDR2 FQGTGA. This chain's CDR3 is CASSLSSGANVLTF. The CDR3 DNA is TGTGCCAGCAGCTTATCCTCTGGGGCCAACGTCCTGACTTTC. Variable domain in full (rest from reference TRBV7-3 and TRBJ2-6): GAGVSQTPSNKVTEKGKYVELRCDPISGHTALYWYRQSLGQGPEFLIYFQGTGAADDSGLPNDRFFAVRPEGSVSTLKIQRTERGDSAVYLCASSLSSGANVLTFGAGSRLTVL.